Below are 32 T cell receptor beta chains sequenced from a single sample in a study of blood T cells in healthy people across ages. A second PCR, run for roughly 7 to 11 cycles, used a sample-barcoded 5' primer plus a J-beta primer mix. Via MiXCR, TCRdb re-called the 5' RACE reads, giving one row per CDR3 protein. The top ten hold roughly 18% of the sample, which has about 570,000 distinct CDR3 sequences, 25% to 30% seen once. Sequencing input: blood. Source of these receptors: a woman between 65 and 79 years old in good health.

This chain connects TRBV11-2 to TRBJ2-3; the match to TRBD2 covers 14 bases. The CDR3 loop spans 19 amino acids. Germline trimming cut 5 bases from V and 4 bases from J; bases unmatched to any gene: 14. Germline V CDR1 and CDR2: SGHAT, FQNNGV. This CDR3 is CASSPNGARLAGGSDTQYF. CDR3 nucleotide sequence: TGTGCCAGCAGCCCGAATGGCGCCCGACTAGCGGGGGGGTCAGATACGCAGTATTTT.

This clonotype was counted a single time. The chain has TRBV5-1 and TRBJ1-3, with 7 positions matching TRBD1. The CDR3 totals 16 residues. CDR1 SGHRS and CDR2 YFSETQ come from the germline V gene. Trimming cost V 2 bases and J 1 base; bases outside gene matches: 6. The CDR3 here is CASSFSGQTSGNTIYF. DNA of the CDR3: TGCGCCAGCAGCTTTTCGGGACAGACTTCTGGAAACACCATATATTTT.

The V gene is TRBV5-1, the J gene TRBJ1-1; D gene unclear. CDR3 size: 15 residues. The V and J ends lost 4 bases and 4 bases respectively, with 17 bases between them. Germline lookup yields CDR1 SGHRS and CDR2 YFSETQ. DNA of the CDR3: TGCGCCAGCAGCCAGAGGCCGGGATGGGGCACTGAAGCTTTCTTT. Its protein is CASSQRPGWGTEAFF.

DNA for the CDR3: TGTGCCAGCAGTGACTTAAACCCAGATACGCAGTATTTT. The encoded protein is CASSDLNPDTQYF. This chain joins TRBV2 and TRBJ2-3; D unresolved. This CDR3 is 13 amino acids long. The germline CDR1 and CDR2 sequences are SNHLY and FYNNEI. Trimming left V 3 bases short and J 4 bases short, with 8 bases between.

A few counts support this clonotype. The chain links TRBV30 to TRBJ2-7; D is perhaps TRBD1 or TRBD2 (5 bases each). The CDR3 is 16 amino acids. The germline V and J ends were trimmed by 3 bases and 2 bases, with 20 bases remaining between them. The germline CDR1 and CDR2 sequences are GTSNPN and SVGIG (reference sequence). CDR3 region: CAWSPRAGTVTYEQYF. DNA for the CDR3: TGTGCCTGGAGCCCCCGCGCCGGGACGGTAACCTACGAGCAGTACTTC.

This clonotype was counted only a few times. The chain links TRBV6-2 or TRBV6-3 to TRBJ1-2; D unclear. V was clipped by 6 bases and J by 2 bases, with 7 bases between them. The CDR3 length is 12 residues. Germline CDR1 MNHEY, CDR2 SVGEGT. The CDR3 here is CASRRRNYGYTF. In nucleotides, the CDR3 is TGTGCCAGCAGGAGGAGAAACTATGGCTACACCTTC.

The chain carries TRBV19 and TRBJ2-5, with D possibly being TRBD1 (6 bases). V was shortened by 5 bases and J by 0 bases, with 19 bases between the two germline ends. The CDR3 loop spans 17 amino acids. Germline V gives CDR1 LNHDA, CDR2 SQIVND (reference sequence). Here the CDR3 reads CASSLRGRQEYQETQYF. CDR3 DNA: TGTGCCAGTAGTCTCCGGGGAAGACAGGAGTACCAAGAGACCCAGTACTTC. Full variable domain (rest looked up from reference TRBV19 and TRBJ2-5): DGGITQSPKYLFRKEGQNVTLSCEQNLNHDAMYWYRQDPGQGLRLIYYSQIVNDFQKGDIAEGYSVSREKKESFPLTVTSAQKNPTAFYLCASSLRGRQEYQETQYFGPGTRLLVL.

The chain uses TRBV20-1 and TRBJ2-2; possible D gene TRBD2, 7 bases. Per the germline V gene, CDR1 is DFQATT and CDR2 is SNEGSKA (reference sequence). The CDR3 runs to 16 residues. V lost 4 bases and J lost 5, with 20 bases in between. CDR3 in amino acids: CSATPWGGGETGELFF. CDR3 DNA sequence: TGCAGTGCTACCCCTTGGGGAGGGGGGGAGACCGGGGAGCTGTTTTTT.

V and J are TRBV29-1 and TRBJ2-5; D may be TRBD1 (5 bases). The V gene's germline CDR1 is SQVTM and CDR2 ANQGSEA. The CDR3 has 13 residues. The germline V and J ends were trimmed by 7 bases and 5 bases, with 17 bases remaining between them. DNA for the CDR3: TGCAGCGGGTTATTCATTGGGGCTGAGACCCAGTACTTC. This translates into CSGLFIGAETQYF.

This chain joins TRBV7-3 and TRBJ2-5, with 8 positions matching TRBD2. The J call is uncertain, as TRBJ2-1 better fits the DNA end. The CDR3 extends over 12 amino acids. The germline V gene encodes CDR1 SGHTA and CDR2 FQGTGA. The CDR3 here is CASSPVAGEQFF. The CDR3 DNA is TGTGCCAGCAGCCCCGTAGCGGGAGAGCAGTTCTTC.

For this clonotype: The CDR3 does not close with the conserved phenylalanine or tryptophan, likely indicating a read error. V and J are TRBV24-1 and TRBJ2-5, with TRBD2 matching over 11 bases. The CDR3 runs 17 residues. Germline V gives CDR1 KGHDR, CDR2 SFDVKD. The junction had 8 bases not matched to a gene; V was cut back by 4 bases and J by 2 bases. Written as DNA, the CDR3 is TGTGCCACCAGTGACCCGGGACTAGCGGAGCTTCAAGAGACCCAGTACCTC. Residues: CATSDPGLAELQETQYL.

The rearrangement links TRBV12-3 or TRBV12-4 to TRBJ1-1; D unresolved. V was clipped by 3 bases and J by 1 base, with 9 bases between them. The CDR3 consists of 14 residues. The CDR3 loop is CASSFRSTNTEAFF. The CDR3, as DNA: TGTGCCAGCAGTTTTAGGTCTACGAACACTGAAGCTTTCTTT.

This sequence joins TRBV6-2 or TRBV6-3 and TRBJ2-1; the match to TRBD2 covers 9 bases. V was clipped by 8 bases and J by 9 bases; unmatched bases: 14. The germline V gene has CDR1 MNHEY and CDR2 SVGEGT. The CDR3 totals 15 residues. CDR3 sequence reads: CASLYGGGGPTEQFF. The CDR3 nucleotides read TGTGCCAGCCTCTACGGCGGGGGGGGGCCTACTGAGCAGTTCTTC.

Only a few counts were recorded for this clonotype. The chain joins TRBV7-2 to TRBJ1-2; unclear D gene. CDR3 length equals 14 residues. V was pared by 3 bases and J by 4 bases, with 12 bases between. CDR1 is SGHTA, CDR2 FQGNSA, per germline. CDR3 nucleotides: TGTGCCAGCAGCTTGGAGGGCTCCTTCTATGGCTACACCTTC. Protein: CASSLEGSFYGYTF. The full variable domain, completed using reference TRBV7-2 and TRBJ1-2, is GAGVSQSPSNKVTEKGKDVELRCDPISGHTALYWYRQSLGQGLEFLIYFQGNSAPDKSGLPSDRFSAERTGGSVSTLTIQRTQQEDSAVYLCASSLEGSFYGYTFGSGTRLTVV.

This chain connects TRBV7-2 to TRBJ1-3; D gene uncertain. V was pared by 0 bases and J by 4 bases, with 7 bases between. This CDR3 region has 14 residues. The germline CDR1 and CDR2 sequences are SGHTA and FQGNSA. CDR3: CASSLAGRGNTIYF. CDR3 DNA sequence: TGTGCCAGCAGCTTAGCTGGTCGGGGAAACACCATATATTTT.

There are a few counts of this clonotype. The genes are TRBV5-1 and TRBJ2-5, with 8 positions matching TRBD1. The V gene end was trimmed by 3 bases and the J gene end by 3 bases; junction bases not matched to a gene: 1. The CDR3 spans 13 residues. Germline values: CDR1 SGHRS, CDR2 YFSETQ. CDR3 region: CASSWTGKETQYF. Here the CDR3 DNA reads TGCGCCAGCAGCTGGACAGGGAAAGAGACCCAGTACTTC.

V is TRBV12-3 or TRBV12-4 and J is TRBJ2-5; 9 nucleotides line up with TRBD2. With 1 base clipped from V and 5 bases from J, the junction kept 5 bases outside the gene matches. The CDR3 sequence is 15 residues long. CDR3 residues: CASSLGSGRTETQYF. The CDR3 bases are TGTGCCAGCAGTTTAGGAAGCGGGAGGACGGAGACCCAGTACTTC.

This sequence joins TRBV7-2 and TRBJ1-3; unclear D gene. Germline loops: CDR1 SGHTA, CDR2 FQGNSA. The CDR3 is made up of 16 amino acids. V was shortened by 1 base and J by 2 bases, with 12 bases between the two germline ends. Written as DNA, the CDR3 is TGTGCCAGCAGCTTAGGGCCAGCGGGAGCTGGAAACACCATATATTTT. Translated: CASSLGPAGAGNTIYF.

This clonotype came up a few times. The rearrangement uses TRBV28 and TRBJ2-4, with a weak D call TRBD1 (6 bases). Germline V CDR1 and CDR2: MDHEN, SYDVKM. V lost 6 bases and J 4 bases, leaving 13 bases between the germline ends. The CDR3 runs 14 residues. This chain's CDR3 is CASSTGMGKNIQYF. The CDR3 DNA reads as TGTGCCAGCAGCACAGGGATGGGGAAAAACATTCAGTACTTC.

The V and J genes are TRBV15 and TRBJ1-2, with D unclear. The germline V gene has CDR1 LNHNV and CDR2 YYDKDF (reference sequence). V gave up 0 bases and J gave up 3 bases, with 14 bases separating them. CDR3 length equals 16 residues. As DNA, the CDR3 is TGTGCCACCAGCAGAGATTATATGCTGGAGGACTATGGCTACACCTTC. Translated: CATSRDYMLEDYGYTF.

Turning to this clonotype: The junction and the germline gene differ at one end; a read error may be behind it. CDR3 bases: TGCAGTGCTAGAAACAGGGGGCCTGGCTACGCCTTC. Translating gives CSARNRGPGYAF. The V and J genes are TRBV20-1 and TRBJ1-2, with 9 bases fitting TRBD1. This CDR3 is built from 12 residues. The germline gives CDR1 DFQATT, CDR2 SNEGSKA (reference sequence).

The chain combines TRBV25-1 with TRBJ2-7; D is perhaps TRBD1 (6 bases). This CDR3 region has 15 residues. The V gene's germline CDR1 is MGHDK and CDR2 SYGVNS. Trimming took 2 bases from V and 5 from J, leaving 16 bases between them. CDR3 sequence reads: CASSEHREGVDEQYF. In DNA form, the CDR3 reads TGTGCCAGCAGTGAACACAGGGAAGGGGTAGACGAGCAGTACTTC.

The V and J genes are TRBV10-3 and TRBJ1-1, with D possibly being TRBD1 (5 bases). Germline CDR1 is ENHRY and CDR2 is SYGVKD. Trimming removed 2 bases at V and 1 base at J, with 11 bases between. The CDR3 runs 15 residues. The CDR3 DNA follows: TGTGCCATCAGTGAGGGGGCGGCAGCGAACACTGAAGCTTTCTTT. Translation gives CAISEGAAANTEAFF.

The chain combines TRBV20-1 with TRBJ2-3; a weak D match, TRBD1 (6 bases). CDR3 length: 13 residues. The V end was cut by 4 bases, the J end by 4 bases, with 12 bases between. Germline V CDR1 and CDR2: DFQATT, SNEGSKA (reference sequence). CDR3 loop: CSAINEGADTQYF. In DNA form, the CDR3 reads TGCAGTGCTATAAATGAGGGGGCAGATACGCAGTATTTT.

The J gene is TRBJ1-5, the V gene TRBV5-6; 8 bases are a match to TRBD1. Germline V gives CDR1 SGHDT, CDR2 YYEEEE. CDR3 length: 17 amino acids. The V segment lost 7 bases and the J segment 0 bases; nucleotides outside the gene matches: 12. CDR3 coding DNA: TGTGCCAGCGGACGTAACAGGGGGGGAAATAGCAATCAGCCCCAGCATTTT. It specifies CASGRNRGGNSNQPQHF.

This clonotype has only a few counts. The chain employs TRBV7-2 and TRBJ1-1, with 8 bases aligning to TRBD1. Germline V gives CDR1 SGHTA, CDR2 FQGNSA. The CDR3 totals 14 residues. V lost 8 bases to trimming and J lost 1 base; unmatched junction nucleotides: 6. The CDR3 loop reads CASGRTGRNTEAFF. The CDR3 coding sequence is TGTGCCAGCGGGAGGACAGGGAGGAACACTGAAGCTTTCTTT.

The chain links TRBV10-3 to TRBJ2-3, with unresolved D. The CDR3 is 11 amino acids. V was trimmed by 6 bases and J by 4 bases, leaving 5 bases between them. Germline CDR1 is ENHRY and CDR2 is SYGVKD. The CDR3 DNA reads TGTGCCATCAGAGTGGCAGATACGCAGTATTTT. Its translation is CAIRVADTQYF.

This rearrangement joins TRBV11-1 to TRBJ2-3; 10 bases map to TRBD2. Germline V CDR1 and CDR2: SGHAT, FQDESV (reference sequence). This CDR3 has 16 residues. After removal of 5 bases from V and 7 bases from J, the junction contained 12 bases not matched to a gene. CDR3 sequence (DNA): TGTGCCAGCAGCCTCGGTAGCGGGGGGACTGAGAATACGCAGTATTTT. Amino acids: CASSLGSGGTENTQYF.

This chain links TRBV5-6 with TRBJ2-3; TRBD2 agrees at 10 bases. Trimming took 0 bases from V and 4 from J; bases not matched to a gene: 11. This CDR3 is 18 amino acids long. CDR1 and CDR2 from the germline V gene are SGHDT and YYEEEE. The chain's CDR3 is CASSLGASGGAGADTQYF. In DNA form, the CDR3 reads TGTGCCAGCAGCTTGGGGGCTAGCGGGGGCGCCGGGGCAGATACGCAGTATTTT.

V gene TRBV11-2 combines with J gene TRBJ2-2, with 7 bases matching TRBD1. Trimming at V came to 5 bases and at J to 5 bases, leaving 5 bases not matched to a gene. The germline V gene has CDR1 SGHAT and CDR2 FQNNGV. CDR3 length: 14 residues. The CDR3 loop is CASSQNRGTGELFF. CDR3 coding DNA: TGTGCCAGCAGCCAGAACAGGGGTACCGGGGAGCTGTTTTTT.

This clonotype was observed at least ten times. The V call is TRBV6-5, the J call TRBJ1-2; D is possibly TRBD1 (6 bases). Trimming shortened V by 6 bases and J by 2 bases, and 10 bases separated the two germline ends. From germline, CDR1 is MNHEY and CDR2 SVGAGI. The CDR3 runs to 13 residues. CDR3 amino acids: CASSGGQNYGYTF. In DNA, the CDR3 is TGTGCCAGCAGCGGTGGACAGAACTATGGCTACACCTTC.

In its sample, this clonotype was seen once. The chain couples TRBV12-3 or TRBV12-4 to TRBJ2-6; D is ambiguous. V lost 8 bases and J lost 1, with 6 bases in between. The CDR3 loop spans 13 amino acids. The CDR3 is CASASSGANVLTF. DNA of the CDR3: TGTGCCAGCGCTTCGTCTGGGGCCAACGTCCTGACTTTC.